These 20 T cell receptor beta chains originate from one sample sequenced in a study of T-cell memory formation after mild COVID-19. Each CDR3 protein gets one entry after TCRdb re-called the 5' RACE reads with MiXCR. The sample has 250,000 to 300,000 distinct CDR3 sequences; roughly 8% are singletons. The source material was PBMCs or a T cell subset sorted from them (not recorded which). Receptor source: a man in his late teens or twenties who had mild COVID-19 (a few samples of this study predate the infection). Cell type and time point are not known.

This clonotype was detected a few times. The chain carries TRBV4-3 and TRBJ1-1; D might be TRBD1 (5 bases). Germline V CDR1 and CDR2: LGHNA, YSLEER. CDR3 size: 15 residues. The ends were cut back, 1 base at V and 4 bases at J, with 13 bases in the middle. The CDR3 loop is CASSQAPPGTTEAFF. CDR3 in DNA: TGCGCCAGCAGCCAAGCCCCCCCGGGGACCACTGAAGCTTTCTTT.

The chain has TRBV18 and TRBJ2-7; TRBD1 is a possible D gene (5 bases). The germline gives CDR1 KGHSH, CDR2 LQKENI. Trimming removed 3 bases at V and 3 bases at J, with 9 bases between. The CDR3 totals 13 residues. DNA of the CDR3: TGTGCCAGCTCACCGGCAGGGATCTACGAGCAGTACTTC. Its translation: CASSPAGIYEQYF.

The V and J genes are TRBV2 and TRBJ2-3, with 8 positions matching TRBD2. Germline CDR1 SNHLY, CDR2 FYNNEI. The V gene end was trimmed by 6 bases and the J gene end by 7 bases; junction bases not matched to a gene: 6. The CDR3 has 13 amino acids. CDR3 sequence (DNA): TGTGCCAGCAGGAGGGGACTAGAACATACGCAGTATTTT. The encoded protein is CASRRGLEHTQYF. Looking up the rest from reference TRBV2 and TRBJ2-3 gives the full variable domain: EPEVTQTPSHQVTQMGQEVILRCVPISNHLYFYWYRQILGQKVEFLVSFYNNEISEKSEIFDDQFSVERPDGSNFTLKIRSTKLEDSAMYFCASRRGLEHTQYFGPGTRLTVL.

This clonotype appeared a few times. CDR3 amino acids: CATSVGGGPDYEQFF. In DNA form, the CDR3 reads TGTGCCACCAGTGTCGGCGGGGGGCCTGATTATGAGCAGTTCTTC. The rearrangement uses TRBV24-1 and TRBJ2-1, with 8 bases fitting TRBD2. V lost 5 bases, J lost 8 bases, and 10 bases stayed unmatched. This CDR3 is built from 15 residues. CDR1 is KGHDR and CDR2 is SFDVKD in the germline V gene.

This clonotype appeared many times. The rearrangement joins TRBV5-1 to TRBJ2-1; D not resolved. With 3 bases removed from V and 0 bases from J, the gap between germline ends came to 13 bases. CDR3 length: 16 amino acids. Germline CDR1 and CDR2: SGHRS and YFSETQ. CDR3 DNA sequence: TGCGCCAGCAGCTGGGTGGCCCTGAGCTCCTACAATGAGCAGTTCTTC. It yields the protein CASSWVALSSYNEQFF.

V is TRBV6-1 and J is TRBJ1-5; no clear D gene. V gave up 3 bases and J gave up 5 bases, with 14 bases separating them. This CDR3 contains 15 residues. Per germline, CDR1 MNHNS and CDR2 SASEGT. DNA for the CDR3: TGTGCCAGCAGTGATGGGTTCGGGAGATATCAGCCCCAGCATTTT. Protein sequence: CASSDGFGRYQPQHF.

The table lists this clonotype with a count of one. The rearrangement uses TRBV7-9 and TRBJ2-4, with no clear D. The V and J ends lost 6 bases and 1 base respectively, with 16 bases between them. Germline V lookup: CDR1 SEHNR, CDR2 FQNEAQ (reference sequence). This CDR3 is built from 16 residues. CDR3 amino acids: CASSPPGFLAKNIQYF. The CDR3 bases are TGTGCCAGCAGTCCCCCCGGGTTTTTGGCCAAAAACATTCAGTACTTC.

This clonotype came up once. J is TRBJ2-1 and V is TRBV7-8; a weak D match, TRBD1 (6 bases). The CDR3 runs 16 residues. From germline, CDR1 is SGHVS and CDR2 FQNEAQ. Trimming left V 6 bases short and J 2 bases short, with 17 bases between. Here the CDR3 reads CASRADQGSPYNEQFF. The CDR3 coding sequence is TGTGCCAGCAGGGCCGATCAGGGGTCTCCCTACAATGAGCAGTTCTTC.

This clonotype was detected ten times or more. The rearrangement joins TRBV5-1 to TRBJ2-1; D remains ambiguous. The V end was cut by 0 bases, the J end by 13 bases, with 8 bases between. The CDR3 extends over 11 amino acids. Germline-derived CDR1 and CDR2 are SGHRS and YFSETQ. The CDR3 bases are TGCGCCAGCAGCTTGGAAGGACCCCAGTTCTTC. Protein: CASSLEGPQFF.

This clonotype came up many times. This chain links TRBV12-3 or TRBV12-4 with TRBJ2-4; 7 bases are shared with TRBD1. J was trimmed by 1 base and V by 3 bases; bases with no gene match: 3. CDR3 length: 15 amino acids. CDR3 DNA sequence: TGTGCCAGCAGTTTTCCACAGGGGGCCAAAAACATTCAGTACTTC. It translates to CASSFPQGAKNIQYF.

At least ten counts were recorded for this clonotype. The CDR3: CAIGDNYNEQFF. The CDR3 region has the DNA TGTGCCATCGGCGACAACTACAATGAGCAGTTCTTC. The V call is TRBV10-3, the J call TRBJ2-1; D is unresolved. CDR1 is ENHRY, CDR2 SYGVKD, per germline. Deletions cut 8 bases from V and 3 bases from J, with 8 bases between. The CDR3 totals 12 residues.

At least ten counts were recorded for this clonotype. The rearrangement links TRBV18 to TRBJ1-1; TRBD1 might be the D (5 bases). Between the trimmed V and J ends, which lost 6 bases and 6 bases, there was a span of 14 bases. Germline-derived CDR1 and CDR2 are KGHSH and LQKENI. CDR3 size: 13 residues. CDR3 bases: TGTGCCAGCTCCCCTTATTTCAGGGCTGAAGCTTTCTTT. This gives the protein CASSPYFRAEAFF.

The chain links TRBV6-1 to TRBJ2-4; weak D call: TRBD1 (6 bases). Germline V gene lookup returns CDR1 MNHNS and CDR2 SASEGT. The CDR3 consists of 12 residues. Deletions cut 6 bases from V and 9 bases from J, with 12 bases between. In DNA, the CDR3 is TGTGCCAGCAGAACGGACAGTGGCATTCAGTACTTC. Protein sequence: CASRTDSGIQYF.

V and J are TRBV30 and TRBJ1-4, with a tentative D call TRBD1 (5 bases). With 3 bases removed from V and 6 bases from J, the gap between germline ends came to 11 bases. CDR1 GTSNPN and CDR2 SVGIG come from the germline V gene (reference sequence). There are 13 residues in the CDR3. The CDR3 protein is CAWRRQGDEKLFF. CDR3 coding DNA: TGTGCCTGGAGAAGGCAGGGAGATGAAAAACTGTTTTTT.

This clonotype turned up a few times. The chain recombines TRBV20-1 with TRBJ1-5; 10 bases match TRBD1. CDR3 length: 13 amino acids. The V and J ends lost 1 base and 9 bases, in that order; junction bases with no gene match: 3. The germline V gene encodes CDR1 DFQATT and CDR2 SNEGSKA (reference sequence). CDR3 protein: CSARVTGGSPQHF. DNA for the CDR3: TGCAGTGCTAGAGTGACAGGGGGCTCGCCCCAGCATTTT.

This clonotype has ten or more counts. The CDR3: CASSLAPGQGSEQYV. In nucleotides, the CDR3 is TGTGCCAGCAGCTTGGCCCCCGGACAGGGTAGCGAGCAGTACGTC. This sequence joins TRBV5-6 and TRBJ2-7; 8 nucleotides line up with TRBD1. This CDR3 comprises 15 residues. The germline gives CDR1 SGHDT, CDR2 YYEEEE. The junction had 8 bases not matched to a gene; V was cut back by 0 bases and J by 6 bases.

This chain links TRBV7-2 with TRBJ2-3; 13 bases match TRBD2. V shed 4 bases, J shed 3 bases, and the junction held 4 bases outside the gene matches. CDR1 is SGHTA and CDR2 is FQGNSA in the germline V gene. CDR3 length equals 16 residues. The CDR3 bases are TGTGCCAGCAGCTCCGCGACTAGCGGGGGGACAGATACGCAGTATTTT. Protein: CASSSATSGGTDTQYF.

At least ten counts were recorded for this clonotype. The chain uses TRBV10-3 and TRBJ2-5; 8 bases line up with TRBD1. CDR1 and CDR2 (germline): ENHRY, SYGVKD. This CDR3 has 16 amino acids. With 6 bases clipped from V and 1 base from J, the junction kept 10 bases outside the gene matches. The CDR3 region is CAISPGNRGSQETQYF. For the CDR3, the DNA is TGTGCCATCAGCCCCGGGAACAGGGGGTCCCAAGAGACCCAGTACTTC.

The table lists this clonotype with a few counts. The chain combines TRBV6-5 with TRBJ1-5; TRBD1 matches 8 bases. Germline values: CDR1 MNHEY, CDR2 SVGAGI. The CDR3 covers 18 residues. With 0 bases clipped from V and 6 bases from J, the junction kept 13 bases outside the gene matches. The CDR3 DNA is TGTGCCAGCAGTTACTCCCAGGGGGCGTTTCAGGAGGGTCAGCCCCAGCATTTT. Its protein product is CASSYSQGAFQEGQPQHF.

This clonotype was counted at least ten times. The chain joins TRBV6-6 to TRBJ1-2; D gene unclear. The CDR3 runs 13 residues. V gave up 3 bases and J gave up 6 bases, with 11 bases separating them. The V gene's germline CDR1 is MNHNY and CDR2 SVGAGI (reference sequence). This CDR3 reads CASSYRGSNGYTF. Here the CDR3 DNA reads TGTGCCAGCAGTTATCGGGGATCGAATGGCTACACCTTC.